The T cell receptor (beta chain) under discussion was sequenced for a study of cytomegalovirus exposure and HLA in healthy donors (dated by TCRdb to 2016 to 2017). As for the study more broadly: According to an earlier analysis of a few hundred of the donors, roughly 180 million T cells yielded 117 million unique TCR beta sequences and 276 Gb of sequence data. Approximately 310 gigabases of sequencing data and 70 million to 100 million unique TCR sequences were included in an early release covering roughly 700 HLA-typed donors. Of the roughly 390 genotyped donors, roughly 85% fell in the genetic ancestry cluster associated with self-reported Caucasian donors. The study aimed to test whether cataloging public T cell receptors could reveal signatures of past pathogen exposure. Using immunosequencing, the study profiled T cell repertoires from fewer than 700 subjects and related those repertoires to cytomegalovirus serostatus. Along with the roughly 670-subject first cohort, a separate validation cohort of some 130 different subjects was used. To predict cytomegalovirus infection status, the study brought together high-throughput TCR immunosequencing, statistical association of individual TCRs with disease status, and machine learning. To study patterns of TCR occurrence, a later analysis re-analyzed previously published TCR beta repertoires from around 660 donors and added high-resolution HLA genotyping. In the later analysis, no new phenotypic data were used to find candidate immune exposures; instead, reliance was placed on TCR beta sequences and their occurrence across donors. In an earlier analysis of 550 to 700 of the donors, high-throughput TCR beta sequencing was used to judge whether each TCR beta V gene segment behaved as functional or pseudogenic. Alongside the repertoire data, information on donor age, sex, ethnicity and CMV serostatus was compiled. In a later genetic analysis, genome-wide SNP genotypes for about 55% of the roughly 700 donors were used, and that subset was treated as a discovery cohort. Every discovery cohort repertoire had been produced on one sequencing platform. HLA typing covered class I and class II loci at four-digit resolution. The number of donors typed differed by locus, with roughly 629-640 for A, B, C, DRB1 and DQB1, more than 500 for DQA1, approximately 580 for DPA1, and over 400 for DPB1. About five DR-DQ haplotypes were treated as single units for association and clustering because of strong linkage in the cohort. Among a few hundred genotyped donors of the cohort, an average of about 240,000 unique TCR beta nucleotide sequences were sequenced per donor, about a sixth of them non-productive.

The cohort was made up of about 610 healthy bone marrow donors. Cohort members were all nominally healthy when sampled, although unrecorded immune exposures were likely present. CMV serostatus was positive for 289 and negative for about half of the 666 cohort members, and was not recorded for this donor. A peripheral blood sample was collected from each donor, and TCR beta sequencing was performed on peripheral blood mononuclear cells. Genomic DNA was extracted from the blood cell samples with the Qiagen DNeasy Blood Extraction Kit. The research as a whole found: In a later analysis, most CMV-associated TCR beta chains were found to appear HLA-restricted, with HLA associations seemingly driven largely by CMV exposure. The earlier analysis of some 560 of the donors excluded roughly 17 rarely observed V segments, including chromosome 9 orphons, because counts were too low. In vitro tests confirmed that a few of the cytomegalovirus-associated TCR beta chains recognize cytomegalovirus antigens. Specific HLA alleles were associated with 15,000 to 20,000 TCR beta sequences at a false discovery rate of 0.05 in a later analysis. In a later analysis, the rate of TCR association differed among HLA loci, with DRB1 alleles having the most associated TCRs and HLA-C alleles having the fewest. Only TCR beta chains were sequenced in this cohort, and the absence of alpha or paired-chain data limited detectable features. In a later analysis, HLA-associated TCR beta chains showed more clonal expansion and lower generation probabilities than non-associated chains that were equally common. Some IMGT-functional V segments, including TRBV6-2 and TRBV6-3, could not be distinguished by the 87-base-pair reads and were therefore excluded. In a later analysis, several top co-occurrence clusters were reported to appear linked to parvovirus B19, influenza, CMV and Epstein-Barr virus. Because HLA typing was unavailable for some donors at each locus, only the typed subset was used in association tests. A cluster of highly shared sequence variants was judged likely to be a technical artifact of the sequencing pipeline. Strong co-occurrence of HLA alleles, especially DR and DQ, made assigning TCR associations to individual alleles difficult. The classifier was reported to diagnose cytomegalovirus status with high specificity and sensitivity in both the original and validation cohorts. For the cohort, immune exposure information was limited to CMV serostatus. In the study, around 150 TCR beta chains were listed as associated with cytomegalovirus. According to the authors, the approach could potentially be generalized to other disease states and immunological phenotypes. Linkage disequilibrium might explain the correlated functional status among segregating V segments, but an unknown experimental factor could not be excluded. V-gene and J-gene trimming of TCR beta chains was associated with a missense DCLRE1C variant in a later genetic analysis, and the association was replicated in an independent cohort. According to a later genetic analysis, donors in an Asian-associated ancestry cluster had fewer N-insertions in productive TCRs than the roughly 700-donor mean. Sequencing depth was assumed to be roughly uniform across donors in the presence/absence analyses, though that assumption may not hold. Broadly in line with IMGT annotations, most TCR beta V segments showed up in productive rearrangements about 87% or about 30% of the time in an earlier analysis of approximately 600 of the donors. Most TCR sequences were observed very rarely across donors, whereas some public TCRs were present in many individuals. A further reported finding was that TCR beta sequences accurately predicted the HLA-A and HLA-B alleles for most subjects in the first cohort.

This clone was recorded once. There is no known antigen for this receptor. Base qualities are not recorded, but no much larger clone differs from it by a single base. Libraries were made using the immunoSEQ multiplex PCR assay. A mixture of 60 forward primers for TCR Vbeta segments and 13 reverse primers for TCR Jbeta segments was used in the multiplex PCR. The CDR3 region of rearranged TCR beta genes was amplified from genomic DNA with a multiplex PCR assay. The Illumina HiSeq System was used to sequence the amplified TCR beta libraries as 87-base-pair reads. In the paper's pipeline: A later analysis counted 75 million to 100 million unique TCR beta chains across the 640 or so repertoires, and some 11 million of these chains were shared by at least two donors. Raw reads were error-corrected and collapsed into unique sequences with a nearest-neighbor algorithm that merged closely related sequences to remove PCR and sequencing errors. V, D and J gene segments were assigned by aligning CDR3 sequences to IMGT reference sequences. For a sequence to be retained, a match of at least six nucleotides was required to both a V gene segment and a J gene segment. A rearrangement was called productive if the CDR3 had no stop codons and remained in frame with V and J, and every other rearrangement was called non-productive. CDR3 was defined by IMGT convention, running from the second conserved V-encoded cysteine to the conserved J-encoded phenylalanine. In an earlier analysis of 550 to 650 of the donors, sequences lacking an unambiguous match to a single V gene segment were excluded. An earlier analysis of almost 600 of the donors classified V segments as functional when productive rearrangements were above 56.7% and as segregating when the standard deviation between donors was above 5%. A statistical classification framework was built for diagnosing cytomegalovirus status from the catalog of TCR beta chain sequences. In a later analysis, V and J genes were assigned by comparing TCR nucleotide sequences against IMGT/GENE-DB human TR gene sequences. In a later analysis, CDR3 sequences and most-parsimonious VDJ recombination scenarios were assigned using the TCRdist pipeline. In a later analysis, every TCR beta chain was defined by the combination of its CDR3 amino acid sequence and its V-gene family, and reads without a unique V-gene family were dropped. As a way to deal with suspected cross-contamination and a sequencing artifact, a later analysis dropped 450 to 600 nucleotide sequences that were highly shared and had low generation probability. A later analysis calculated a clonal expansion index for each public chain from normalized within-repertoire ranks of inferred template counts. In a later analysis, generation probabilities were computed with a VDJ recombination model fitted to out-of-frame rearrangements, and the resulting probabilities were checked against IGoR. In a later analysis, TCR-TCR, TCR-HLA and TCR-CMV co-occurrence was scored with hypergeometric tests, and a repertoire-size bias correction was applied to TCR pairs. False discovery rates were estimated in a later analysis by permuting HLA or CMV assignments 20 times. In a later analysis, co-occurring TCRs were grouped using DBSCAN, with TCRdist sequence similarity added in when clustering inside HLA-allele-positive subsets. Repertoires with fewer than 30,000 or more than 120,000 public chains were left out of co-occurrence clustering, as were five repertoires with anomalous nucleotide sharing. The clones in this table, taken by TCRdb from immuneACCESS, are in-frame only. Not every clone is retained; where verified, under half of the shortfall comes from an unresolved V gene, and the cause of the rest is unknown. V, J and clone size reflect that table, while D and trimming were determined from the DNA. Present in this sample are over 200,000 clones, around 85% of which were seen just once. The top ten clonotypes cover 1.3% of the sample.

The germline V gene sets CDR1 to MDHEN and CDR2 to SYDVKM. V loses 3 bases of germline sequence and J loses 5 bases, and the interval between the two ends is 15 bases. From the cysteine through the phenylalanine, the CDR3 covers 15 amino acids. The DNA shown is the 45-base CDR3, in frame from base 1. The specimen was PBMCs. The clonotype comes from a human donor in good health. The chain is assembled from TRBV28 and TRBJ2-3; a weak D assignment points to TRBD2 (7 bases agree). Here the CDR3 is given as CASSLREGRGDTQYF. The DNA sequence is TGTGCCAGCAGTTTGAGGGAGGGCAGGGGAGATACGCAGTATTTT. With the portions outside the CDR3 filled from the reference TRBV28 and TRBJ2-3 genes, the complete variable region becomes DVKVTQSSRYLVKRTGEKVFLECVQDMDHENMFWYRQDPGLGLRLIYFSYDVKMKEKGDIPEGYSVSREKKERFSLILESASTNQTSMYLCASSLREGRGDTQYFGPGTRLTVL.